This T cell receptor (beta chain) was recorded in a study of blood T cell repertoires in COVID-19. Here immunoSEQ multiplex PCR was the method, and the copy in TCRdb shows in-frame clones only, minus some. Seen here are hundreds of thousands of clones, about 70% observed once, and the top ten hold about 3.5%. Germline loops: CDR1 PRHDT, CDR2 FYEKMQ (reference sequence). The CDR3 consists of 15 residues. V shed 5 bases and J shed 1 base, with 15 bases lying between them. The receptor was derived from a woman older than 75 with acute or convalescent COVID-19. The chain employs TRBV13 and TRBJ2-7; a weak D match, TRBD1 (6 bases). Sequencing was done on a sample of peripheral blood. The CDR3 loop is CASSRKGGFSYEQYF. CDR3 sequence (DNA): TGTGCCAGCAGCCGAAAAGGGGGTTTTTCCTACGAGCAGTACTTC.